This TCR beta chain stems from a study of T-cell reconstitution after alpha-beta-depleted transplantation in children. Study findings and constraints: Newly made T cells mostly supplied T-cell counts and diversity one year after transplant.

CDR1 is SEHNR, CDR2 FQNEAQ, per germline (reference sequence). Trimming cost V 3 bases and J 5 bases, with 8 bases left between them. The CDR3 has 13 amino acids. This clonotype was observed many times. Its antigen is not known. A library of TCRbeta sequences, prepared with unique molecular identifiers, was generated. MiXCR, run by TCRdb on the PCR reads, gives a single entry per CDR3 protein. The profile shows 450,000 to 600,000 distinct CDR3 sequences, roughly 10% of them singletons. The genes are TRBV7-9 and TRBJ2-1; the D is unclear. This sequence was found in a child aged 2-15 years with inherited bone marrow failure, due to receive a stem cell transplant. The sequences come from PBMCs, collected before TCRalphabeta/CD19-depleted stem cell transplant. As DNA, the CDR3 is TGTGCCAGCAGCTTCCTAACGGACAATGAGCAGTTCTTC. Translating gives CASSFLTDNEQFF.